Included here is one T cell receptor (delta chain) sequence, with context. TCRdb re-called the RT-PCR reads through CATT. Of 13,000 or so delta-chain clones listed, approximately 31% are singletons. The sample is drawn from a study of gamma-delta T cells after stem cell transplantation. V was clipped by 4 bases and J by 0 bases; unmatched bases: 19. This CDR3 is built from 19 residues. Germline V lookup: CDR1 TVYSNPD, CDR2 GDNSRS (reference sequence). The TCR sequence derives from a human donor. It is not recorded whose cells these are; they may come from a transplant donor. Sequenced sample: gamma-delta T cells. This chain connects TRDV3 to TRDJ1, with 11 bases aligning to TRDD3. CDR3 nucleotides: TGTGCCTCATTCTCAGGGCATATGGGGGATACGCCGTACACCGATAAACTCATCTTT. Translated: CASFSGHMGDTPYTDKLIF.